This T cell receptor beta chain was obtained from a study of beta chain features in type 1 diabetes (dated by TCRdb to the late 2010s). Some background on the complete study: No differences in mean age, gender distribution, total cell number or subset yield were found between patients and healthy donors. Across all samples, 107,917,701 sorted cells were examined, and cell number per subset correlated strongly with RNA yield. In the study, recently diagnosed type 1 diabetes patients and matched healthy donors were compared on the TCRB repertoires of their sorted circulating CD4+ T cell subsets. Regulatory and stem cell-like memory subsets were isolated from only 8 patients and roughly eight healthy donors, whereas naive and central memory subsets came from all 28 donors.

Remarks on this clone: Its antigen specificity is not known. Nothing much larger sits one base from this clone, and base qualities are not available.

All of the isolated RNA was reverse transcribed with the High Capacity cDNA Reverse Transcription Kit, so expressed TCRB transcripts were sequenced. Deep immunoSEQ sequencing was performed on naive, central memory and regulatory T cell samples, with an average of about 4 million total reads per sample. After sorted cells were lysed in RLT buffer, RNA was extracted with DNase-treated RNeasy Micro or Mini kits, with the choice depending on cell number. Each cell subset was processed separately to prevent cross-contamination, with patient and healthy donor samples processed together. Using the immunoSEQ multiplex PCR, TCRB sequences were amplified from cDNA into 87-bp fragments spanning the CDR3 region. Sequencing of the amplicons was performed on the Illumina HiSeq platform. The source study handled its data this way. PCR bias was computationally corrected using synthetic template baselines, reads within Hamming distance 2 were collapsed, and singletons that could not be merged were discarded. Reads were aligned against IMGT to assign V, D and J genes, CDR3 length and insertions or deletions at six rearrangement sites. Within each subset, clonotype counts were normalized to the number of sorted cells before true diversity and Gini coefficients were calculated with the tcR R package. Repertoire sharing was quantified using the overlap coefficient calculated on TCRB nucleotide sequences. As a proxy for the pre-selection repertoire, out-of-frame TCRB sequences from naive cells were analyzed. The table comes from immuneACCESS by way of TCRdb, which keeps in-frame sequences with V and J called. Part of the clones is missing from these tables; in studies checked, under half for an unresolved V gene and the rest for unknown reasons. V and J calls and clone size are those listed in that table; D and trimming were worked out from the DNA. In all, the sample holds hundreds of thousands of clones, and roughly 15% of those were seen once. The top ten hold about 0.02% of the sample.

Overall results and qualifications from the work: Because cDNA was sequenced instead of genomic DNA, activated cells with high expression could be over-represented, although the groups did not differ in activation or CD3 levels. Type 1 diabetes patients showed a moderate but significant shortening of TCRB CDR3 length in all four CD4+ subsets. Fewer insertions and more nucleotide deletions at VDJ recombination sites were observed in patients with type 1 diabetes, implying thymic rearrangement abnormalities. Only small numbers of individuals were included in the HLA sub-analyses, which left unresolved whether HLA type had any influence on TCRB rearrangement. PCR may preferentially amplify shorter templates, but because patient and control samples were amplified and corrected together, any resulting skew would affect both groups equally. Naive, central memory and regulatory TCRB repertoires appeared to be more alike among patients than among healthy donors.

The CDR3 runs 15 amino acids, cysteine and phenylalanine included. Only CDR3 DNA remains: 45 bases, in frame from the first base. V is cut back by 1 base and J by 5 bases, with 2 bases in the junction unmatched. CDR1 SGHTS and CDR2 YDEGEE are derived from the germline V gene. From each donor, a single peripheral blood sample of about 100 mL on average was drawn into heparinised tubes. A BD FACSAria II and a panel including CD45RO, CCR7, CD25, CD127, CD95 and CD27 were used to sort naive, central memory, regulatory and stem cell-like memory CD4+ T cells. Purity was above 95% for every sorted population. PBMCs were isolated immediately by Lymphoprep density gradient centrifugation and stained directly without culture. So that batch effects would be minimized, each experiment stained and sorted samples in pairs, pairing one healthy donor with one patient.

The chain is encoded by TRBV5-8 joined to TRBJ2-2; 10 of the junction bases match TRBD2. This TCR was recovered from a woman in her late teens or twenties in good health. Input material: naive CD4+ T cells from blood. The sample's cell subset or site, from its label and the paper: true naive CD4+ T cells. The CDR3 protein: CASSLTSGKTGELFF. The nucleotide sequence reads TGTGCCAGCAGCTTGACTAGCGGGAAAACCGGGGAGCTGTTTTTT.